This TCR beta chain is from a study of blood T cell repertoires in COVID-19. Study members were between 18 and 89 years old and lived in about two dozen US regions. V dropped 6 bases and J dropped 3; count of bases not matched to a gene: 11. CDR1 is MNHEY, CDR2 SMNVEV, per germline (reference sequence). CDR3 length: 16 residues. The method was immunoSEQ multiplex PCR; TCRdb's version includes in-frame clones alone and lacks a portion of them. The profile shows hundreds of thousands of clones, about nine tenths of them singletons. V and J are TRBV27 and TRBJ1-5; 7 positions agree with TRBD1. The clonotype originates from a woman aged 30 to 39 who had recovered from COVID-19. Sequencing input: PBMCs or T cells enriched from blood (not recorded which). The CDR3 protein is CASSFTGTVLNQPQHF. The CDR3 nucleotides are TGTGCCAGCAGCTTTACCGGGACAGTCCTCAATCAGCCCCAGCATTTT.